Here is one T cell receptor (beta chain) with its context. One junction end does not reproduce the germline sequence, and a read error may be involved. CDR1 SGHTA and CDR2 FQGNSA come from the germline V gene. This CDR3 has 16 residues. As originally analysed: It was from reference gene primer amplification that nucleated cell counts were estimated. Method: immunoSEQ multiplex PCR; TCRdb's copy keeps in-frame clones and lacks some. The D gene and trimming were derived from the DNA, and the V and J assignments and clone size from that table. The sample consists of under 150,000 clones, approximately 84% of them appearing once. These data are taken from a study of blood T cell repertoires in COVID-19. Study-wide background: COVID-19 samples from acute and convalescent phases originated in the United States, Italy and Spain. From T cells, B-cell-depleted T cells, or PBMCs came the material, which was cDNA or gDNA.

The clonotype originates from a man aged 65 to 85 with active or convalescent COVID-19. The chain is built from TRBV7-2 and TRBJ2-5, with 9 bases aligning to TRBD1. Sample: peripheral blood. CDR3: CACSTQQQGAGETQYF. CDR3 sequence (DNA): TGTGCCTGCAGCACACAACAACAGGGGGCGGGAGAGACCCAGTACTTC.